This T cell receptor delta chain was identified during a study of gamma-delta T cells after stem cell transplantation. CDR1 is TSWWSYY and CDR2 is QGS in the germline V gene. The CDR3 is made up of 21 amino acids. Of note for this clone: The junction does not match germline at one end; this may be a read error.

TCRdb processed the RT-PCR reads again with the CATT caller. The table has about 13,000 delta-chain clones, roughly a third seen once. The receptor comes from a human donor. It is not recorded whose cells these are; they may come from a transplant donor. The sample taken for sequencing was gamma-delta T cells. The V and J genes are TRDV1 and TRDJ1; 10 bases are a match to TRDD3. Here the CDR3 DNA reads TGTGCTCTTGGGGCCCCCCTTAGTTGCCTGGGGGATATGGGGGTCGACGATAAGCTCATCTTT. This gives the protein CALGAPLSCLGDMGVDDKLIF.